These 16 T cell receptor beta chains came from one sample sequenced in a study of T cells after posttransplantation cyclophosphamide (dated by TCRdb to 2016 to 2017). Libraries were prepared through the immunoSEQ multiplex PCR assay. Here the immuneACCESS table is served through TCRdb, limited to in-frame sequences with V and J called. Missing clones are a known gap in these copies; in checked studies unresolved V genes cover under half, and the rest lacks a known reason. The table puts roughly 42,000 clones in this sample, none counted just once. The ten most abundant clones make up about 4.5% of the sample. The specimen was PBMCs. The source of these receptors is a woman aged 45-60 years in good health and a related stem cell transplant donor.

This clone was counted many times. The chain uses TRBV4-2 and TRBJ1-5, with TRBD1 as a possible D gene (5 bases). The V and J ends lost 0 bases and 5 bases respectively, with 11 bases between them. The length of the CDR3 is 15 residues. CDR1 and CDR2 (germline): LGHNA, YNFKEQ. The CDR3 DNA follows: TGTGCCAGCAGCCAAGATCCGGACACCGATCAGCCCCAGCATTTT. Translated, it gives CASSQDPDTDQPQHF.

This clone was counted ten times or more. The gene calls are TRBV27 and TRBJ2-1; a possible D gene is TRBD1 (5 bases). The V end lost 4 bases, the J end lost 5 bases, and 9 bases lay between the germline ends. The germline gives CDR1 MNHEY, CDR2 SMNVEV (reference sequence). The CDR3 has 13 residues. CDR3: CASSSNRNNEQFF. The DNA of the CDR3 is TGTGCCAGCAGTTCCAACAGGAACAATGAGCAGTTCTTC.

This clone appeared many times. The genes are TRBV6-5 and TRBJ1-1; D is uncertain. There are 14 residues in the CDR3. V was cut by 5 bases and J by 4 bases, with 14 bases left in between. The germline V gene has CDR1 MNHEY and CDR2 SVGAGI. For the CDR3, the DNA is TGTGCCAGCAGTACGGGATCGGAGGGCACTGAAGCTTTCTTT. As protein: CASSTGSEGTEAFF.

This clone has at least ten counts. This chain connects TRBV10-2 to TRBJ1-1, with D tentatively TRBD1 (5 bases). Looked up from germline, CDR1 is WSHSY and CDR2 is SAAADI. Deletions cut 4 bases from V and 4 bases from J, with 13 bases between. The CDR3 sequence is 14 residues long. Here the CDR3 reads CASSGGREATEAFF. CDR3 coding DNA: TGCGCCAGCAGTGGCGGCAGGGAAGCCACTGAAGCTTTCTTT.

This clone was observed many times. This sequence joins TRBV9 and TRBJ1-6, with 8 positions matching TRBD1. The CDR3 is 15 amino acids. Germline V gene data show CDR1 as SGDLS and CDR2 as YYNGEE. The junction had 7 bases not matched to a gene; V was cut back by 0 bases and J by 11 bases. The CDR3 protein is CASSVGQGASAPLHF. CDR3 sequence (DNA): TGTGCCAGCAGCGTAGGGCAGGGGGCAAGTGCACCCCTCCACTTT.

This clone was counted ten times or more. The chain recombines TRBV5-6 with TRBJ2-4; 7 bases line up with TRBD1. Trimming took 2 bases from V and 8 from J; bases not matched to a gene: 7. This CDR3 spans 14 amino acids. The germline V gene has CDR1 SGHDT and CDR2 YYEEEE. The CDR3 protein is CASSFDRAVDIQYF. Written as DNA, the CDR3 is TGTGCCAGCAGCTTTGACAGGGCGGTGGACATTCAGTACTTC.

In this sample, this clone turned up many times. The V gene is TRBV4-2, the J gene TRBJ1-3; D gene unclear. Trimming removed 1 base at V and 0 bases at J, with 4 bases between. CDR1 LGHNA and CDR2 YNFKEQ come from the germline V gene. The CDR3 runs to 14 residues. CDR3 protein: CASSQGASGNTIYF. The DNA of the CDR3 is TGTGCCAGCAGCCAAGGAGCCTCTGGAAACACCATATATTTT.

This clone occurred many times. The chain is built from TRBV6-1 and TRBJ2-3, with TRBD1 identical over 12 bases. The CDR3 sequence is 15 residues long. The V gene's germline CDR1 is MNHNS and CDR2 SASEGT. The junction had 3 bases not matched to a gene; V was cut back by 2 bases and J by 6 bases. The CDR3 DNA reads as TGTGCCAGCAGTGAATGGGACAGGGGGCAGGATACGCAGTATTTT. Protein product: CASSEWDRGQDTQYF.

The rearrangement uses TRBV4-1 and TRBJ2-3; D ambiguous. The CDR3 length is 14 residues. Trimming stripped 2 bases from V and 0 bases from J, with 6 bases between. In germline, CDR1 is MGHRA, CDR2 YSYEKL. The chain's CDR3 is CASSQTTSTDTQYF. CDR3 DNA: TGCGCCAGCAGCCAAACTACAAGCACAGATACGCAGTATTTT.

This clone turned up a few times. CDR3 DNA: TGTGCCAGCAGCCCGGGACTAGCGGGGGGGGAAGAGCAGTTCTTC. It specifies CASSPGLAGGEEQFF. The V gene is TRBV4-2, the J gene TRBJ2-1; 16 bases line up with TRBD2. The CDR3 extends over 15 amino acids. Losses at the gene ends were 4 bases for V and 10 bases for J; bases not matched to a gene: 4. Germline CDR1 and CDR2: LGHNA and YNFKEQ.

This clone was counted many times. The genes are TRBV18 and TRBJ1-1; TRBD1 matches 8 bases. The germline V gene has CDR1 KGHSH and CDR2 LQKENI. V lost 6 bases and J lost 0; bases outside the gene matches: 9. CDR3 length: 16 residues. This CDR3 reads CASSPLQGELNTEAFF. CDR3 nucleotides: TGTGCCAGCTCGCCCTTACAGGGGGAGTTGAACACTGAAGCTTTCTTT.

This clone showed up many times. The V gene is TRBV7-9, the J gene TRBJ1-1; 7 bases fit TRBD1. The trim removed 4 bases at V and 4 bases at J, leaving 6 bases unmatched. From germline, CDR1 is SEHNR and CDR2 FQNEAQ (reference sequence). The CDR3 spans 14 residues. In DNA form, the CDR3 reads TGTGCCAGCAGCTCCGGGACAGATTTCACTGAAGCTTTCTTT. Translating it yields CASSSGTDFTEAFF.

J is TRBJ2-7 and V is TRBV6-1; 7 bases are shared with TRBD2. Germline lookup yields CDR1 MNHNS and CDR2 SASEGT. The CDR3 sequence is 15 residues long. V trimming: 4 bases; J trimming: 2 bases; junction bases outside the gene matches: 8. The CDR3 coding sequence is TGTGCCAGCAGTGCGAGGCGGCGGGAGACCTACGAGCAGTACTTC. Protein product: CASSARRRETYEQYF.

This clone was detected many times. The chain couples TRBV7-8 to TRBJ1-4; TRBD1 aligns across 7 bases. The CDR3 runs to 15 residues. Germline V gene sequence: CDR1 SGHVS, CDR2 FQNEAQ. The V segment lost 3 bases and the J segment 7 bases; nucleotides outside the gene matches: 8. In DNA form, the CDR3 reads TGTGCCAGCAGCTTCGGACAGGCTGTGGGTGAAAAACTGTTTTTT. This translates into CASSFGQAVGEKLFF.

The chain has TRBV5-3 and TRBJ2-5, with 7 bases aligning to TRBD1. TRBJ2-7 matches the DNA end more closely, so the J call is doubtful. TRBV5-3 is an ORF; its function is uncertain. The CDR3 contains 20 residues. CDR3 coding DNA: TGTGCCAGAAGCCTATGTACAACAGACAGGGTCGACAAACCCAGGAACGAGCAGTACTTC. Residues: CARSLCTTDRVDKPRNEQYF.

This clone was counted at least ten times. This chain connects TRBV27 to TRBJ1-4; D is possibly TRBD1 (6 bases). V lost 5 bases to trimming and J lost 4 bases, with 17 bases between them. CDR3 size: 16 residues. CDR1 MNHEY and CDR2 SMNVEV come from the germline V gene (reference sequence). The CDR3 bases are TGTGCCAGCAGTAACCAAAAGACAGGAAATAATGAAAAACTGTTTTTT. It encodes CASSNQKTGNNEKLFF.